Sequencing of this TCR beta chain was carried out in a study of shared clonotypes between healthy human individuals. Using immunoSEQ multiplex PCR, the repertoire was profiled, and TCRdb retains in-frame clones only, with some absent. The profile shows millions of clones, 90% to 95% of them singletons. Germline V lookup: CDR1 SGHKS, CDR2 YYEKEE (reference sequence). The ends were cut back, 0 bases at V and 4 bases at J, with 11 bases in the middle. CDR3 length: 15 amino acids. The source of this sequence is a man aged 18 to 30 in good health. This sequence joins TRBV5-5 and TRBJ1-5; D is unresolved. Sequencing was performed on naive CD4+ T cells sorted from blood. The subset here: CD45RA+ positively selected. CDR3 protein: CASSLAGTVNQPQHF. CDR3 nucleotides: TGTGCCAGCAGCTTGGCCGGAACGGTGAATCAGCCCCAGCATTTT.